The rows below give T cell receptor beta chains drawn from one sample of a study of cytotoxic CD8 clonotypes in ibrutinib-treated CLL. The protocol was immunoSEQ multiplex PCR, while the TCRdb copy is restricted to in-frame clones and leaves out a portion. Of some 310,000 clones listed, roughly 85% are singletons. The starting material was PBMCs, obtained before ibrutinib treatment. These receptor sequences come from a human donor with chronic lymphocytic leukemia. CDR3s include the opening cysteine and the closing phenylalanine or tryptophan.

V gene	J gene	CDR3 protein
TRBV6-1	TRBJ2-3	CASRKTGGFTDTQYF
TRBV5-4	TRBJ2-7	CASSLGGGTTYEQYF
TRBV5-1	TRBJ2-1	CASSLFTGSGNEQFF
TRBV9	TRBJ2-3	CASSVEKWTGGPDTQYF
TRBV7-2	TRBJ1-5	CASSPYRGDAISNQPQHF
TRBV27	TRBJ2-5	CASSPKGLAGVETQYF
TRBV14	TRBJ2-5	CASSQGRGGWKETQYF
TRBV6-6	TRBJ1-5	CASSWAGGNQPQHF
TRBV4-1	TRBJ1-2	CASSQDREGGTLLYGYTF
TRBV2	TRBJ1-1	CARTQRQAGTEAFF
TRBV19	TRBJ2-1	CASTGPGKIKQFF
TRBV6-4	TRBJ2-3	CATRTSGTDTQYF
TRBV7-9	TRBJ1-1	CASSLAGTGAEAFF
TRBV2	TRBJ2-5	CASFLGPEKTQYF
TRBV19	TRBJ2-7	CASSARRGSADEQYF
TRBV30	TRBJ2-5	CSAKRDNQETQYF
TRBV7-3	TRBJ2-2	CASSPGLAGVYGELFF
TRBV9	TRBJ2-2	CASSEPKDDRGNTGELFF
TRBV28	TRBJ1-2	CASSRRTGRNLKAGYTF
TRBV30	TRBJ1-1	CAWNRVEAFF
TRBV9	TRBJ2-3	CASSDPIGPDTQYF
TRBV2	TRBJ2-7	CASSVSPSGRAGRSYEQYF
TRBV4-2	TRBJ2-7	CASSQVTGGTYEQYF
TRBV6-1	TRBJ2-5	CASRRGLGALETQYF